The present entry profiles one T cell receptor beta chain with its context. The target of this receptor is not known. Base qualities are not at hand, and no much larger clone is one base apart. Libraries were made using the immunoSEQ multiplex PCR assay. For the multiplex PCR, a mixture combining 60 forward primers for TCR Vbeta segments and 13 reverse primers for TCR Jbeta segments was used. Amplification of the CDR3 region of rearranged TCR beta genes was performed with a multiplex PCR assay on genomic DNA. The amplified TCR beta libraries were sequenced on the Illumina HiSeq System as 87-base-pair reads. Per the source publication's procedure: A later analysis counted approximately 74 million unique TCR beta chains across the 690 or so repertoires, and around 9.9 million of these chains were shared by at least two donors. Raw reads were error-corrected and collapsed into unique sequences by a nearest-neighbor algorithm in which closely related sequences were merged to remove PCR and sequencing errors. V, D and J gene segments were assigned by aligning CDR3 sequences to IMGT reference sequences. For a sequence to be retained, at least a six-nucleotide match to both a V gene segment and a J gene segment was required. A rearrangement counted as productive if the CDR3 had no stop codons and remained in frame with V and J, and every other rearrangement counted as non-productive. CDR3 was defined by IMGT convention, running from the second conserved V-encoded cysteine to the conserved J-encoded phenylalanine. In an earlier analysis of some 550 of the donors, sequences lacking an unambiguous match to a single V gene segment were excluded. In an earlier analysis of several hundred of the donors, V segments were called functional above 56.7% productive rearrangements and were called segregating when the between-donor standard deviation exceeded 5%. To diagnose cytomegalovirus status from the catalog of TCR beta chain sequences, a statistical classification framework was built. V and J gene assignment, in a later analysis, came from comparing TCR nucleotide sequences with IMGT/GENE-DB human TR gene sequences. The TCRdist pipeline was used in a later analysis to assign CDR3 sequences and most-parsimonious VDJ recombination scenarios. In a later analysis, each TCR beta chain was defined by its CDR3 amino acid sequence together with its V-gene family, and reads without a unique V-gene family were excluded. To address suspected cross-contamination and a sequencing artifact, a later analysis removed roughly 640 highly shared, low-generation-probability nucleotide sequences. In a later analysis, a clonal expansion index was calculated for each public chain from normalized within-repertoire ranks of inferred template counts. Generation probabilities in a later analysis came from a VDJ recombination model fitted to out-of-frame rearrangements, and those results were checked against IGoR. A later analysis scored TCR-TCR, TCR-HLA and TCR-CMV co-occurrence with hypergeometric tests, applying a repertoire-size bias correction to TCR pairs. A later analysis estimated false discovery rates by permuting HLA or CMV assignments 20 times. A later analysis grouped co-occurring TCRs with DBSCAN, adding TCRdist sequence similarity when clustering within HLA-allele-positive subsets. Repertoires with fewer than 30,000 or more than 120,000 public chains, plus five repertoires with anomalous nucleotide sharing, were excluded from co-occurrence clustering. TCRdb limited this immuneACCESS table to in-frame rearrangements with V and J called. A share of clones is missing; checked studies link under half to unresolved V genes, and the rest is unexplained. V, J and clone size were drawn from that table, and D and trimming were deduced from the DNA. The sample table shows 100,000 to 150,000 clones, and 75% are seen once. 2.5% to 3.5% of the sample is held by the ten biggest clonotypes.

The cohort was made up of several hundred healthy bone marrow donors. At the time of sampling, all cohort members were nominally healthy, though unrecorded immune exposures were likely present. The donor was CMV seronegative and was included in the group of hundreds of seronegative cohort members. Every donor gave a peripheral blood sample, and the peripheral blood mononuclear cells from that sample were used for TCR beta sequencing. Genomic DNA was extracted from the blood cell samples with the Qiagen DNeasy Blood Extraction Kit. This record belongs to a study of cytomegalovirus exposure and HLA in healthy donors listed by TCRdb under 2017. Concerning the study at large: An earlier analysis of under 600 of the donors reported about 250 Gb of sequence data and 100 million to 140 million unique TCR beta sequences from about 200 million T cells. An early release covering over 500 HLA-typed donors comprised 250 to 350 gigabases of sequencing data and tens of millions of unique TCR sequences. Among the roughly 410 genotyped donors, around 79% belonged to the genetic ancestry cluster associated with self-reported Caucasian donors. The study aimed to test whether signatures of past pathogen exposure could be identified by cataloging public T cell receptors. The T cell repertoires of 550 to 850 subjects were profiled by immunosequencing and related to cytomegalovirus serostatus. In addition to the first cohort of 666 subjects, a separate validation cohort of approximately 130 different subjects was used. To predict cytomegalovirus infection status, the study brought together high-throughput TCR immunosequencing, statistical association of individual TCRs with disease status, and machine learning. In a later analysis, previously published TCR beta repertoires from fewer than 750 donors were re-analyzed and high-resolution HLA genotyping was added so that TCR occurrence patterns could be studied. In the later analysis, no new phenotypic data were used to find candidate immune exposures; instead, reliance was placed on TCR beta sequences and their occurrence across donors. An earlier analysis of approximately 640 of the donors applied high-throughput TCR beta sequencing to assess whether each TCR beta V gene segment acted as functional or pseudogenic. Donor age, sex, ethnicity and CMV serostatus were collected together with the repertoire data. In a later genetic analysis, genome-wide SNP genotypes for 398 of the 666 donors were used, and that subset was treated as a discovery cohort. Every discovery cohort repertoire had been produced on one sequencing platform. HLA typing included class I and class II loci at four-digit resolution. Typing coverage varied by locus: roughly 629-630 donors for A, B, C, DRB1 and DQB1; about 520 for DQA1; nearly 610 for DPA1; approximately 470 for DPB1. Because of strong linkage in the cohort, roughly five DR-DQ haplotypes were treated as single units for association and clustering. On average, roughly 200,000 unique TCR beta nucleotide sequences were sequenced per donor among 398 genotyped donors of the cohort, with about 17% of those sequences being non-productive.

Relative to germline, V is 6 bases shorter and J is 2 bases shorter, with 19 bases between their ends. Including the terminal cysteine and phenylalanine, the CDR3 comprises 16 residues. Only the CDR3 DNA is retained, 48 bases long and in frame from the first base. CDR1 and CDR2 were assigned from the germline V gene as SGHAT and FQNNGV. Beyond this particular receptor, the publication reports: It was suggested by the authors that the approach could potentially be generalized to other disease states and immunological phenotypes. In a later genetic analysis, a missense DCLRE1C variant was associated with V-gene and J-gene trimming of TCR beta chains, and the association was replicated in an independent cohort. Only TCR beta chains were sequenced in this cohort, and the absence of alpha or paired-chain data limited detectable features. The presence/absence analyses assumed that sequencing depth was roughly uniform across donors, and that assumption may not be true. CMV serostatus was the only immune exposure information available for the cohort. The classifier was reported to diagnose cytomegalovirus status with high specificity and sensitivity in both the original and validation cohorts. Linkage disequilibrium might explain the correlated functional status among segregating V segments, but an unknown experimental factor could not be excluded. A later analysis reported that several top co-occurrence clusters appeared linked to parvovirus B19, influenza, CMV and Epstein-Barr virus. Because counts were too low, about 15 rarely observed V segments, including chromosome 9 orphons, were left out of the earlier analysis of some 640 of the donors. When HLA alleles, especially DR and DQ, strongly co-occurred, attributing TCR associations to individual alleles was difficult. Compared with the roughly 700-donor mean, donors in an Asian-associated ancestry cluster had fewer N-insertions in productive TCRs, according to a later genetic analysis. The study gave a list of 150 to 200 TCR beta chains associated with cytomegalovirus. A further reported finding was that TCR beta sequences accurately predicted the HLA-A and HLA-B alleles for most subjects in the first cohort. A later analysis associated 17,000 or so TCR beta sequences with specific HLA alleles at a false discovery rate of 0.05. A cluster of highly shared sequence variants was judged likely to be a technical artifact of the sequencing pipeline. Three of the identified cytomegalovirus-associated TCR beta chains were confirmed in vitro to be specific for cytomegalovirus antigens. Compared with equally common non-associated chains, HLA-associated TCR beta chains in a later analysis were more clonally expanded and had lower generation probabilities. In a later analysis, most CMV-associated TCR beta chains were found to appear HLA-restricted, with HLA associations seemingly driven largely by CMV exposure. Most TCR sequences were observed very rarely across donors, whereas some public TCRs were present in many individuals. Broadly in line with IMGT annotations, most TCR beta V segments showed up in productive rearrangements about 90% or about 30% of the time in an earlier analysis of around 550 of the donors. In a later analysis, TCR association rates were found to vary across HLA loci, with the most associated TCRs seen for DRB1 alleles and the fewest for HLA-C alleles. Some IMGT-functional V segments, including TRBV6-2 and TRBV6-3, could not be distinguished by the 87-base-pair reads and were therefore excluded. Because HLA typing was unavailable for some donors at each locus, only the typed subset was used in association tests.

This receptor was identified in a woman between 50 and 59 years old in good health and CMV-seronegative. The sequenced material came from PBMCs. The chain is encoded by TRBV11-2 joined to TRBJ1-1, and perhaps TRBD1 as D gene, on 6 matching bases. For the CDR3, the sequence is CASSQRGAGSNTEAFF. The DNA sequence reads TGTGCCAGCAGTCAACGGGGGGCGGGGAGTAACACTGAAGCTTTCTTT.